The 14 T cell receptor beta chains listed next were all sequenced from one sample in a study of early T cells in non-severe SARS-CoV-2 infection. TCRdb ran MiXCR on the 5' RACE reads and lists one entry per CDR3 protein. This sample carries some 30,000 distinct CDR3 sequences, under 7.5% of them seen once, and the ten largest clones take over 30%. Sequencing used whole blood. The receptors were sampled from an adult who was a healthcare worker with PCR-confirmed SARS-CoV-2 infection or an uninfected control (not recorded which).

The table lists this clonotype with a few counts. The chain recombines TRBV29-1 with TRBJ2-3; 7 nucleotides agree with TRBD2. From germline, CDR1 is SQVTM and CDR2 ANQGSEA. V trimming: 5 bases; J trimming: 0 bases; junction bases outside the gene matches: 5. This CDR3 has 14 residues. The CDR3 sequence is CSVLSGTSTDTQYF. CDR3 nucleotide sequence: TGCAGCGTTCTCAGCGGGACCAGCACAGATACGCAGTATTTT.

This clonotype was counted ten times or more. This chain joins TRBV30 and TRBJ1-5, with 11 positions matching TRBD1. Germline V gives CDR1 GTSNPN, CDR2 SVGIG (reference sequence). The CDR3 contains 17 residues. The trim removed 1 base at V and 6 bases at J, leaving 11 bases unmatched. CDR3 region: CAWSEPFGTGGIQPQHF. As DNA, the CDR3 is TGTGCCTGGAGTGAGCCATTCGGGACAGGGGGGATTCAGCCCCAGCATTTT.

There are a few counts of this clonotype. The V call is TRBV16, the J call TRBJ1-2; no reliable D call. V dropped 0 bases and J dropped 8 bases, with 16 bases sitting between them. CDR3 length: 15 residues. Per germline, CDR1 KGHSY and CDR2 FQNENV. The chain's CDR3 is CASSQSPTDHQGYTF. For the CDR3, the DNA is TGTGCCAGCAGCCAATCACCGACCGACCACCAAGGCTACACCTTC.

This clonotype has a count of ten or more. This chain joins TRBV12-5 and TRBJ1-6; D may be TRBD1 (5 bases). The V gene's germline CDR1 is LGHNT and CDR2 FRNRAP. The CDR3 spans 12 residues. Trimming removed 6 bases from V and 7 bases from J, with 7 bases in between. In DNA form, the CDR3 reads TGTGCTAGTGGAACAGGAAATTCACCCCTCCACTTT. This encodes CASGTGNSPLHF.

Of note for this clonotype: A much larger clone is a single base away; this may be a read error. V usage is TRBV28 and J usage is TRBJ2-1; the D call may be TRBD1 or TRBD2 (5 bases each). Germline lookup yields CDR1 MDHEN and CDR2 SYDVKM. There are 16 residues in the CDR3. DNA for the CDR3: TGTGTCAGCAGTCCACCATCAGGGAGCTCCTACAATGAGCAGTTCTTC. This codes for CVSSPPSGSSYNEQFF.

The V gene is TRBV20-1, the J gene TRBJ2-5; 8 bases are shared with TRBD1. After removal of 2 bases from V and 1 base from J, the junction contained 9 bases not matched to a gene. CDR1 is DFQATT, CDR2 SNEGSKA, per germline (reference sequence). This CDR3 has 16 amino acids. CDR3 sequence (DNA): TGCAGTGCTAGATCCCGGACAGGGAATATCCAAGAGACCCAGTACTTC. Protein sequence: CSARSRTGNIQETQYF.

The sample holds many counts of this clonotype. The chain recombines TRBV19 with TRBJ2-6, with D possibly being TRBD1 or TRBD2 (5 bases each). Trimming removed 3 bases from V and 2 bases from J, with 8 bases in between. The CDR3 contains 15 residues. Germline V CDR1 and CDR2: LNHDA, SQIVND (reference sequence). The CDR3 sequence: CASSIGGAGANVLTF. In DNA form, the CDR3 reads TGTGCCAGTAGTATTGGGGGTGCTGGGGCCAACGTCCTGACTTTC.

This clonotype was observed at least ten times. This rearrangement joins TRBV20-1 to TRBJ1-4, with 7 bases identical to TRBD1. V gave up 5 bases and J gave up 0 bases; unmatched junction bases: 6. The CDR3 runs to 15 residues. Germline V gene data show CDR1 as DFQATT and CDR2 as SNEGSKA (reference sequence). CDR3 sequence: CSAPGQPTTNEKLFF. The CDR3 coding sequence is TGCAGTGCTCCGGGACAGCCCACAACTAATGAAAAACTGTTTTTT.

Many counts were recorded for this clonotype. This chain connects TRBV20-1 to TRBJ1-1, with D uncertain. The CDR3 is made up of 11 amino acids. V lost 6 bases to trimming and J lost 7 bases, with 12 bases between them. Germline V gene lookup returns CDR1 DFQATT and CDR2 SNEGSKA (reference sequence). The CDR3 DNA reads TGCAGTGCCACCCCTCGGTTTGAAGCTTTCTTT. Translating it yields CSATPRFEAFF.

This clonotype was seen a handful of times. The chain uses TRBV9 and TRBJ1-2, with D perhaps matching TRBD1 (5 bases). There are 15 residues in the CDR3. Germline CDR1 SGDLS, CDR2 YYNGEE. The germline V and J ends were trimmed by 3 bases and 0 bases, with 12 bases remaining between them. The CDR3 sequence is CASSAQGYSNYGYTF. As DNA, the CDR3 is TGTGCCAGCAGCGCCCAGGGTTATTCTAACTATGGCTACACCTTC.

The chain combines TRBV5-1 with TRBJ1-1, with D maybe TRBD1 (5 bases). Germline V gene data show CDR1 as SGHRS and CDR2 as YFSETQ. Between the trimmed V and J ends, which lost 5 bases and 6 bases, there was a span of 14 bases. This CDR3 has 13 amino acids. The CDR3 region is CASRFDSSSEAFF. In DNA, the CDR3 is TGCGCCAGCAGGTTCGACAGTAGTTCTGAAGCTTTCTTT.

This clonotype was seen many times. V gene TRBV7-6 combines with J gene TRBJ2-1; tentative D call: TRBD2 (6 bases). The V end was cut by 7 bases, the J end by 4 bases, with 14 bases between. CDR3 length: 14 residues. Germline V gene data show CDR1 as SGHVS and CDR2 as FNYEAQ. The CDR3, as DNA: TGTGCCAGCACCCTACAAGGGACTTACAATGAGCAGTTCTTC. Its protein product is CASTLQGTYNEQFF.

This clonotype was observed at least ten times. This chain joins TRBV14 and TRBJ2-7; 12 positions agree with TRBD2. The trim removed 4 bases at V and 4 bases at J, leaving 8 bases unmatched. CDR1 SGHDN and CDR2 FVKESK come from the germline V gene. This CDR3 has 16 amino acids. CDR3 bases: TGTGCCAGCAGCCTGGGCGGACTAGCGGGAAAGTACGAGCAGTACTTC. Amino acid sequence: CASSLGGLAGKYEQYF.

This clonotype showed up many times. The chain links TRBV20-1 to TRBJ2-3; TRBD2 agrees at 9 bases. The CDR3 is 16 residues long. Germline CDR1 is DFQATT and CDR2 is SNEGSKA (reference sequence). Losses at the gene ends were 2 bases for V and 2 bases for J; bases not matched to a gene: 8. In DNA form, the CDR3 reads TGCAGTGCTAGACCGTTCATAGCGGGAGCCACAGATACGCAGTATTTT. Its protein is CSARPFIAGATDTQYF.